The 14 T cell receptor beta chains given below trace back to one sample, sequenced in a study of read filtering for tumor transcriptome and immune sequencing. This library used roughly 400 ng RNA and molecular barcoded adaptors spanning alpha/delta and beta/gamma chains. MiXCR, run by TCRdb on the reads, gives a single entry per CDR3 protein. The sample includes some 140,000 distinct CDR3 sequences, approximately 13% seen only once; the top ten take just under 8.5%. The source material was a population of CD138-negative cells sorted from bone marrow. The source of these receptors is a donor at least 40 years old with multiple myeloma.

This clonotype was seen ten or more times. The chain has TRBV14 and TRBJ1-4; possible D gene TRBD1, 5 bases. Trimming cost V 8 bases and J 6 bases, with 13 bases left between them. This CDR3 has 13 amino acids. Germline V gene lookup returns CDR1 SGHDN and CDR2 FVKESK. The CDR3 sequence is CASQGSGYEKLFF. The CDR3 DNA reads as TGTGCCAGCCAGGGATCGGGTTATGAAAAACTGTTTTTT. Supplemented by reference TRBV14 and TRBJ1-4, the full variable domain reads EAGVTQFPSHSVIEKGQTVTLRCDPISGHDNLYWYRRVMGKEIKFLLHFVKESKQDESGMPNNRFLAERTGGTYSTLKVQPAELEDSGVYFCASQGSGYEKLFFGSGTQLSVL.

The sample holds a few counts of this clonotype. The J gene is TRBJ2-7, the V gene TRBV29-1, with 14 positions matching TRBD2. The CDR3 contains 15 residues. Germline CDR1 and CDR2: SQVTM and ANQGSEA. J was trimmed by 0 bases and V by 6 bases; bases with no gene match: 4. CDR3 nucleotides: TGCAGCGTCCGTGGGACTAGCGGGAGCTCCTACGAGCAGTACTTC. It is translated as CSVRGTSGSSYEQYF.

This clonotype appeared a few times. The chain joins TRBV2 to TRBJ2-1; the D is unclear. The CDR3 is made up of 15 amino acids. Trimming stripped 1 base from V and 4 bases from J, with 11 bases between. Per the germline V gene, CDR1 is SNHLY and CDR2 is FYNNEI. In nucleotides, the CDR3 is TGTGCCAGCAGTGAAGGCCTTTATGTATACAATGAGCAGTTCTTC. This gives the protein CASSEGLYVYNEQFF.

This clonotype was found many times. One junction end does not reproduce the germline sequence, and a read error may be involved. J is TRBJ1-1 and V is TRBV7-8, with TRBD1 matching over 8 bases. There are 16 residues in the CDR3. Per the germline V gene, CDR1 is SGHVS and CDR2 is FQNEAQ. CDR3 nucleotide sequence: TGTGCCAGCAGTTTTCTCGGACAGGGCGGGAACACTGAAGTTTTCTTT. This encodes CASSFLGQGGNTEVFF.

This clonotype came up many times. J is TRBJ2-1 and V is TRBV4-3; 8 nucleotides match TRBD2. Germline CDR1 and CDR2: LGHNA and YSLEER. Trimming at V came to 4 bases and at J to 9 bases, leaving 8 bases not matched to a gene. This CDR3 region has 14 residues. CDR3: CASSPRWTSSEQFF. Written as DNA, the CDR3 is TGCGCCAGCAGCCCCCGCTGGACTAGCTCTGAGCAGTTCTTC.

This clonotype was counted a few times. The chain links TRBV2 to TRBJ1-2; D not certain. This CDR3 contains 13 residues. From germline, CDR1 is SNHLY and CDR2 FYNNEI. V dropped 3 bases and J dropped 2 bases, with 7 bases sitting between them. In nucleotides, the CDR3 is TGTGCCAGCAGTGAGGCCAGCAACTATGGCTACACCTTC. Its protein product is CASSEASNYGYTF.

In this sample, this clonotype turned up many times. CDR3 in DNA: TGTGCCAGCACCCCCAGGGACAGGGCGGATGAGCAGTTCTTC. Its translation: CASTPRDRADEQFF. The chain links TRBV12-3 or TRBV12-4 to TRBJ2-1, with TRBD1 matching 9 bases. The CDR3 length is 14 residues. After removal of 7 bases from V and 8 bases from J, the junction contained 9 bases not matched to a gene.

The sample holds a few counts of this clonotype. V and J are TRBV7-3 and TRBJ2-1, with 10 bases matching TRBD2. Trimming removed 5 bases from V and 10 bases from J; junction bases left unmatched: 11. This CDR3 region has 15 residues. The germline V gene encodes CDR1 SGHTA and CDR2 FQGTGA. CDR3 residues: CASSPIASGSREQFF. Written as DNA, the CDR3 is TGTGCCAGCAGCCCCATTGCTAGCGGGAGCCGCGAGCAGTTCTTC.

The chain links TRBV6-2 or TRBV6-3 to TRBJ2-5; no firm D call. V dropped 6 bases and J dropped 11 bases, with 13 bases sitting between them. There are 11 residues in the CDR3. Germline loops: CDR1 MNHEY, CDR2 SVGEGT. This chain's CDR3 is CASSPTVGQYF. The CDR3 DNA sequence: TGTGCCAGCAGCCCAACCGTCGGTCAGTACTTC.

This clonotype was found many times. The CDR3 DNA is TGCGCCAGCAGCCAAGAAGGGAAGGGAGATACGCAGTATTTT. This codes for CASSQEGKGDTQYF. The chain combines TRBV4-3 with TRBJ2-3; no reliable D call. This CDR3 has 14 amino acids. The germline CDR1 and CDR2 sequences are LGHNA and YSLEER. Between the trimmed V and J ends, which lost 0 bases and 5 bases, there was a span of 9 bases.

This clonotype was seen ten or more times. J is TRBJ2-7 and V is TRBV20-1, with 7 bases identical to TRBD1. The junction had 8 bases not matched to a gene; V was cut back by 6 bases and J by 0 bases. The germline gives CDR1 DFQATT, CDR2 SNEGSKA (reference sequence). CDR3 length equals 14 residues. Written as DNA, the CDR3 is TGCAGTGCCTTAGAGGGGACAGCCTCCTACGAGCAGTACTTC. It translates to CSALEGTASYEQYF.

In its sample, this clonotype was seen a few times. The chain employs TRBV7-2 and TRBJ2-1; 15 bases match TRBD2. The germline CDR1 and CDR2 sequences are SGHTA and FQGNSA. V was pared by 6 bases and J by 0 bases, with 15 bases of the junction left unmatched. The CDR3 has 21 residues. CDR3 nucleotides: TGTGCCAGCAGTTCGGGCGGCGGACTAGCGGGAGGGGTTAGCTCCTACAATGAGCAGTTCTTC. Translated: CASSSGGGLAGGVSSYNEQFF.

This clonotype appeared many times. The J gene is TRBJ2-2, the V gene TRBV7-2; 12 bases match TRBD2. Germline V CDR1 and CDR2: SGHTA, FQGNSA. The CDR3 length is 17 residues. V gave up 5 bases and J gave up 6 bases; unmatched junction bases: 10. The DNA for the CDR3 is TGTGCCAGCAGCCCGCATCCTAGCGGGAGGGGGTCCGGGGAGCTGTTTTTT. It codes for CASSPHPSGRGSGELFF.

About this clonotype itself: Possible read error: a much larger clone is one base away. This chain uses TRBV9 with TRBJ2-1; D is possibly TRBD1 or TRBD2 (6 bases each). Trimming stripped 3 bases from V and 9 bases from J, with 13 bases between. The CDR3 sequence is 13 residues long. Germline V gene data show CDR1 as SGDLS and CDR2 as YYNGEE. In DNA form, the CDR3 reads TGTGCCAGCAGCGCAGTCGAGGGGGGTGAGCAGTTCTTC. Its protein is CASSAVEGGEQFF.